This TCR beta chain is from a study of long-term antiretroviral therapy in people with HIV. This CDR3 is built from 15 residues. CDR1 and CDR2 (germline): LGHNA, YSLEER. V gave up 4 bases and J gave up 2 bases, with 12 bases separating them. Survey-level immunoSEQ v3.0 assays were run. Repertoires were generated with immunoSEQ multiplex PCR, while TCRdb's copy carries only in-frame clones and drops some. The sample has 14,000 or so clones, more than 65% seen once; the top ten hold around 7.9%. Sequenced material: unsorted PBMCs, taken 0.4 years after starting antiretroviral therapy. The chain is built from TRBV4-3 and TRBJ1-5; weak D call: TRBD1 (6 bases). The source of this sequence is a man aged 25-45 years with HIV. CDR3: CASSPTGMGNQPQHF. Written as DNA, the CDR3 is TGCGCCAGCAGCCCTACAGGGATGGGCAATCAGCCCCAGCATTTT.